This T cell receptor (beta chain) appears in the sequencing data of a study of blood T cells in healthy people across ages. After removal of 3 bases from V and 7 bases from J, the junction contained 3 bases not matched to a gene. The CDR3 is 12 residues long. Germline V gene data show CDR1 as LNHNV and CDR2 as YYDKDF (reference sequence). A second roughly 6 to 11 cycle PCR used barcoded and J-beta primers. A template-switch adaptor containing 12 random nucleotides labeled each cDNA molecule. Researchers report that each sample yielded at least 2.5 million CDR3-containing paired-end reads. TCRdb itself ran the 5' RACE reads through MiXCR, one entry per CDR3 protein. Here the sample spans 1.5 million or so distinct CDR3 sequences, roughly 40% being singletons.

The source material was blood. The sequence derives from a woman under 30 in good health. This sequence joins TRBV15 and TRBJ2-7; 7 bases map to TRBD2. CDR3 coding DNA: TGTGCCACCAGCAGGATCGGGGGGGAGCAGTACTTC. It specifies CATSRIGGEQYF.